Listed below are T cell receptor beta chains from one sample, sequenced in a study of blood T cell repertoires in COVID-19. Produced via immunoSEQ multiplex PCR; TCRdb's table is partial and in-frame only. In the table there are roughly 410,000 clones, about nine tenths of which are singletons. Sequenced material: peripheral blood. The receptor source for this set is a woman between 40 and 50 years old with COVID-19, enrolled during active disease. The CDR3 runs from the conserved cysteine through the conserved F or W. D genes are given only for firm matches. Size is stated for part of the rows, as once, few or many counts, or as a class when the clone is expanded.

d_gene	j_gene	abundance	v_gene	CDR3nt	CDR3aa
.	TRBJ1-3	.	TRBV7-8	TGTGCCAGTAGTCTTCTCCGGGGGGCCGGAAACACCATATATTTT	CASSLLRGAGNTIYF
.	TRBJ1-1	.	TRBV28	TGTGCCAGCAGTTTGATTACGGGGGGACGTGAAGCTTTCTTT	CASSLITGGREAFF
.	TRBJ2-1	.	TRBV19	TGTGCCAGTAGTCTGCTAGGCGGTGAGCAGTTCTTC	CASSLLGGEQFF
.	TRBJ1-5	few	TRBV5-1	TGCGCCAGCAGCTTGGAAGGCGGAAATCAGCCCCAGCATTTT	CASSLEGGNQPQHF
.	TRBJ2-1	once	TRBV7-9	TGTGCCAGCAGCCCTCCAGGGGGGACAAAATACAATGAGCAGTTCTTC	CASSPPGGTKYNEQFF
TRBD1	TRBJ1-5	.	TRBV6-6	TGTGCCAGCAGTTACTCGATGACAGGGATCGATCAGCCCCAGCATTTT	CASSYSMTGIDQPQHF
TRBD1	TRBJ1-1	.	TRBV3-1/TRBV3-2	TGTGCCAGCAGCCAACGTACAGGGGTAGCAGCCACTGAAGCTTTCTTT	CASSQRTGVAATEAFF
.	TRBJ2-2	once	TRBV5-4	TGTGCCAGCAGCCCTGACTCGGAGTTTGGGGAGCTGTTTTTT	CASSPDSEFGELFF
.	TRBJ2-3	.	TRBV7-3	TGTGCCAGCAGCCCTCGGTACAGGGCCCACACAGATACGCAGTATTTT	CASSPRYRAHTDTQYF
.	TRBJ1-1	few	TRBV5-4	TGTGCCAGCAGCTTGGTTGGGAGGAACACTGAAGCTTTCTTT	CASSLVGRNTEAFF
.	TRBJ1-2	.	TRBV28	TGTGCCAGCAGTTTAGCGTCACAGGGAACCTATGGCTACACCTTC	CASSLASQGTYGYTF
.	TRBJ2-1	.	TRBV6-2/TRBV6-3	TGTGCCAGCAGATACAGGGGAGCGGGGTACAATGAGCAGTTCTTC	CASRYRGAGYNEQFF
TRBD2	TRBJ2-1	.	TRBV9	TGTGCCAGCAGCGAGGAAGGGACTAACTACAATGAGCAGTTCTTC	CASSEEGTNYNEQFF
.	TRBJ1-4	.	TRBV7-9	TGTGCCAGCAGCTGGACTTTCTCGGGAGCGACCACAACTAATGAAAAACTGTTTTTT	CASSWTFSGATTTNEKLFF
.	TRBJ1-5	.	TRBV28	TGTGCCAGCAGTTTTGCCAACAGGGCTCGGCAGCCCCAGCATTTT	CASSFANRARQPQHF
.	TRBJ2-3	.	TRBV11-2	TGTGCCAGCAGTTTGAGGGTAGATACGCAGTATTTT	CASSLRVDTQYF
TRBD1	TRBJ1-5	.	TRBV6-2/TRBV6-3	TGTGCCAGCAGCCTGACAGGGACGAATCAGCCCCAGCATTTT	CASSLTGTNQPQHF
.	TRBJ1-4	.	TRBV7-6	TGTGCCAGCAGCTTTAAATCCGGGTTCGACGAAAAACTGTTTTTT	CASSFKSGFDEKLFF
TRBD1	TRBJ1-2	once	TRBV5-4	TGTGCCAGCAGCTTACCCTTTAGGACAGGCGACTATGGCTACACCTTC	CASSLPFRTGDYGYTF